This T cell receptor beta chain appears in the sequencing data of a study of blood T cell repertoires in acute mononucleosis (dated by TCRdb to 2020 to 2022). With respect to the entire study: Convalescent samples, representing the memory response, were collected 5 to 8 months after the acute presentation. The mean EBV load in blood was approximately 4 log10 genome copies per million B cells during acute infection, compared with about 2.4 at convalescence.

Read against the paper, the sample's time point label means: convalescence about 6 months (5-8 months) after acute presentation (visit 7). Over primary infection, the study followed CD8 T cell responses to two immunodominant EBV epitopes: BRLF1 109 (YVL-BR) and BMLF1 280 (GLC-BM). Primary EBV infection was taken to be indicated by a positive serum heterophile antibody test and EBV viral capsid antigen-specific IgM. Total CD8 T cells were first enriched from PBMCs by magnetic positive selection (MACS). A FACSAria III was used to sort live CD3+ CD8+ tetramer+ cells to a purity above 85%. Cells were sorted with a PE-conjugated tetramer loaded with the BRLF1 109-117 peptide. After tetramer sorting, TCR repertoires of EBV epitope-specific CD8 T cells were deep-sequenced directly ex vivo at acute infection and at convalescence. The donors were a few individuals between about 18 and 30 years old who had clinical acute infectious mononucleosis along with laboratory evidence of primary EBV infection. Heparinized peripheral blood was collected when donors presented clinically with mononucleosis symptoms and again about 6 months afterward. Ficoll-Paque density gradient centrifugation was used to isolate PBMCs.

For TCR profiling, total RNA from no fewer than 9,000 sorted tetramer+ CD8 T cells was reverse transcribed into cDNA. CDR3 regions were PCR-amplified with primers annealing to V and J regions, and unique molecular identifiers were added to track templates. Profiling of the TCRalpha and TCRbeta chains was done on the immunoSEQ platform, including the sequencing and error-correction standards of that platform. Per the source publication's procedure: Clonal copy numbers were corrected for sequencing and PCR errors, and IMGT conventions were followed to define CDR3s. Analysis was restricted to productive rearrangements and performed with immunoSEQ Analyzer versions 2.0 and 3.0, while gene-pairing frequencies underwent further processing in Microsoft Excel. Circos plots were used to display V-J pairings, and MEME together with a custom motifSearch program was used to find CDR3 motifs. The OLGA algorithm was used to calculate the probability of generation of TCR sequences. A clonotype seen at both visits was called persistent, a clonotype seen only at the acute visit was called nonpersistent, and a clonotype seen only at convalescence was called de novo. An amino acid clonotype used by more than one donor was defined as a public TCR. The immuneACCESS repertoire file appears here via TCRdb, limited to in-frame rearrangements. These files lack a portion of the clones; in checked studies, under half of the deficit traces to unresolved V genes, and the cause of the others is not known. V and J calls and clone size are those listed in that table; D and trimming were worked out from the DNA. The sample table records 1,500 to 2,000 clones; 20% to 25% of these occur just once. The ten largest account for roughly 29% of the sample.

This clone is termed large (0.1 to 1%). The input lacks base qualities; no much larger clone sits a single base away. At the DNA level, this CDR3 is encoded by other sequences in the same sample as well. General study outcomes and caveats: In TCR repertoire selection for BRLF1 (YVL-BR), TCRalpha CDR3 motifs took on a dominant role, whereas TCRbeta played only a minimal one. The cohort comprised only a few donors, so group averages rested on very few individuals. Because only a fraction of each donor's blood was analyzed, sampling error might partly explain the low overlap between acute and convalescent clonotypes. Although only 8% to 9.5% of unique acute clonotypes carried over into convalescence, these persisting clonotypes made up most of the response, and the remainder were seemingly replaced by new, diverse de novo clonotypes.

Relative to germline, V is missing 4 bases and J is missing 5 bases, with 9 bases of the junction outside any gene match. As encoded in the germline V gene, CDR1 is MGHRA while CDR2 is YSYEKL. The CDR3 holds 16 amino acids from the cysteine to the phenylalanine. Only the CDR3 DNA is retained, 48 bases long and in frame from the first base. The sequence was collected from a woman aged 18-29 years with infectious mononucleosis caused by EBV. The starting material was EBV YVL epitope tetramer+ CD8+ T cells sorted from PBMCs, obtained during convalescence from infectious mononucleosis. Reading the label with the study, this specimen's cell subset or site is: CD8 T cells binding a tetramer with EBV BRLF1 109-117 peptide (YVL-BR). This chain joins TRBV4-1 to TRBJ1-1; 11 nucleotides in the junction match TRBD1. The nucleotide sequence reads TGCGCCAGCAGCCTTCGGACAGGGGGCGCGTTTACTGAAGCTTTCTTT. It translates to CASSLRTGGAFTEAFF.